The entry that follows covers one T cell receptor (beta chain) sequence. These data originate in a study of OX40 agonist ivuxolimab in advanced cancers. Study at large: Among those enrolled, mean age was roughly 55 years (range roughly 23 to 90) and 82.7% were male. Earlier anti-PD-1, anti-PD-L1 or anti-CTLA-4 therapy was permitted; 30% to 45% had received some.

Germline V CDR1 and CDR2: SEHNR, FQNEAQ (reference sequence). Trimming left V 8 bases short and J 2 bases short, with 13 bases between. The CDR3 totals 13 residues. Only in-frame clones appear in the TCRdb table, and some are missing; sequencing was by immunoSEQ multiplex PCR. The sample includes 60,000 or so clones, 84% of them seen just once. Sequences were derived from CD4+ or CD8+ T cells sorted from blood, sampled in a trial of the OX40 agonist ivuxolimab. This clonotype was sampled from an adult with an advanced solid tumor such as melanoma, head and neck, liver or kidney cancer. V gene TRBV7-9 combines with J gene TRBJ2-7; D gene ambiguous. The CDR3 protein is CASSKTNTYEQYF. The CDR3 DNA reads as TGTGCCAGCTCCAAGACAAATACCTACGAGCAGTACTTC.